Here is one T cell receptor (beta chain) with its context. Ten or more counts support this clonotype. This receptor's antigen is unknown. Base qualities were left out, and no much larger clone turns up one base away. Libraries came from 5' RACE. Sequencing instrument: Illumina HiSeq 2000. Template switching introduced a universal primer binding site; the final cDNA contained a unique molecular identifier, enabling accurate counting of TCR cDNA molecules. Specific primers in the conserved constant-segment region were used to synthesize first-strand cDNA for the TCR alpha and beta chains. To control for contamination, every cDNA library carried two barcodes: a SMART-Mk sample barcode plus Illumina barcodes. TruSeq adapter sequences along with Illumina sample barcodes were introduced in two successive PCR steps. The TCR alpha and beta cDNA libraries were sequenced on the Illumina HiSeq platform using custom primers. The published analysis was carried out like this. Raw reads were processed with MiGEC to extract unique molecular identifiers, and MiXCR was used to determine CDR3 positions. For each individual, recombination models were inferred using an EM algorithm with the repgenHMM and IGoR tools. The analysis of shared clonotypes was done with the tcR package in R, with sharing normalized by the product of cloneset sizes. Out-of-frame nonproductive sequences were analyzed to study raw recombination free of thymic and clonal selection effects. TCRdb cleaned the public reads at Q25 with fastp, built clones with MiXCR and kept in-frame beta chains. For every CDR3 protein sequence, its rows merge into one entry that carries the most common genes and DNA. Clone size and V and J calls follow TCRdb, not the original study. This sample comprises about 660,000 distinct CDR3 sequences, 8.5% to 9% of them detected only once. About 0.98% of the sample rests with the top ten.

Only healthy Caucasian donors were included. Three pairs of female monozygotic twins, all aged roughly 18 to 30 years, made up the twin cohort. The RNA used for TCR libraries was isolated from peripheral blood mononuclear cells. The record originates from a study of identical twins (dated by TCRdb to the mid-2010s). Concerning the study at large: The study deep-sequenced TCR alpha and beta repertoires from monozygotic twins, unrelated adults of various ages and cord blood to test whether fetal clonotypes persist. To rule out contamination, the twin experiments were replicated at different times with different library preparation protocols. Here is what the overall study found, with its caveats: The excess sharing between twins in beta out-of-frame sequences was weaker because fewer shared sequences reduced the signal-to-noise ratio. Conclusions relied on cross-sectional statistical analysis, since the same donors could not be followed over many years. Fewer insertions were carried by abundant cord blood beta clonotypes; a weaker similar trend was observed in young adult naive repertoires, while no such trend was observed in memory repertoires. Invariant T cells such as MAIT and iNKT could partly confound zero-insertion analyses, though diverse VJ usage argued against this for most clonotypes. Out-of-frame TCR alpha sharing in monozygotic twins was systematically underestimated by recombination models, whereas sharing between unrelated individuals was in agreement with the recombination models. Compared with coincidental sharing between unrelated individuals, out-of-frame TCR alpha sequences shared between twins had an excess of sequences with low generation probability.

The CDR3 numbers 15 residues from cysteine through phenylalanine. CDR3 DNA only is kept here, 45 bases in frame from base 1. CDR1 LNHDA and CDR2 SQIVND were looked up in the germline V gene (reference sequence). V lost 5 bases and J lost 3 bases; the stretch between them is 15 bases long. The data were also submitted as part of a second study, on yellow fever vaccine responses in identical twins. As described in the second report: According to the authors, in identical twins the way T cells responded to vaccination appeared partly convergent and partly personalized. The study precisely tracked vaccine-responding T cell clones in identical twins.

Sequencing input: PBMCs. The origin of this receptor is a woman younger than 35 in good health. Recombination joined TRBV19 with TRBJ2-3; no D gene can be assigned with confidence. The sequence in DNA is TGTGCCAGTAGTCTCGGCGGCCTCGGGACAGATACGCAGTATTTT. This yields the protein CASSLGGLGTDTQYF.